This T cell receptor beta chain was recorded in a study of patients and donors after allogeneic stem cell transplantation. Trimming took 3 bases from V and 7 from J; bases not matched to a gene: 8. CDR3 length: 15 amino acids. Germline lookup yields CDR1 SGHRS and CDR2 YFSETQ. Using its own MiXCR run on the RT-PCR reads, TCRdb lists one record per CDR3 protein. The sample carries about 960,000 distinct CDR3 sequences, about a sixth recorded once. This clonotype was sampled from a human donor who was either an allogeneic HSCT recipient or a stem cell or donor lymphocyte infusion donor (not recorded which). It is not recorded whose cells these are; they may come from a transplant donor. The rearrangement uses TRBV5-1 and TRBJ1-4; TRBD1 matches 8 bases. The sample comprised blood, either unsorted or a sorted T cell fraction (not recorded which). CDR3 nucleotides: TGCGCCAGCAGCTCAGGGGGCAGGAACGGTGAAAAACTGTTTTTT. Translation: CASSSGGRNGEKLFF.